These 25 T cell receptor beta chains originate from one sample sequenced in a study of shared clonotypes between healthy human individuals. Clones were read by immunoSEQ multiplex PCR, and TCRdb kept only the in-frame ones, dropping some. The sample carries over 950,000 clones, around three quarters recorded once. Sequencing was carried out using memory CD4+ T cells from PBMCs. Regarding subset: CD45RA-negative fraction. Every receptor here comes from a man aged 18 to 30 in good health. Some clones in this sample may be carry-over from other donors' samples.

The rearrangement joins TRBV5-1 to TRBJ2-3; no reliable D call. Germline lookup yields CDR1 SGHRS and CDR2 YFSETQ. This CDR3 has 15 residues. Trimming removed 1 base at V and 5 bases at J, with 14 bases between. The CDR3 loop is CASSLTTNTVDTQYF. The CDR3, as DNA: TGCGCCAGCAGCTTGACCACAAACACCGTAGATACGCAGTATTTT.

This CDR3 reads CASSLFGVRETQYF. CDR3 nucleotide sequence: TGTGCCAGCAGCTTGTTCGGAGTAAGGGAGACCCAGTACTTC. The rearrangement uses TRBV11-3 and TRBJ2-5; D is uncertain. The length of the CDR3 is 14 residues. Trimming left V 3 bases short and J 5 bases short, with 13 bases between. In germline, CDR1 is SGHNT, CDR2 YENEEA.

The rearrangement joins TRBV18 to TRBJ1-3; maybe TRBD1 (5 bases). V shed 4 bases and J shed 1 base, with 20 bases lying between them. CDR1 KGHSH and CDR2 LQKENI come from the germline V gene. This CDR3 spans 18 amino acids. As DNA, the CDR3 is TGTGCCAGCTCACTCAACCCGGGTAGGGGTACATCTGGAAACACCATATATTTT. Translated, it gives CASSLNPGRGTSGNTIYF.

The gene calls are TRBV25-1 and TRBJ2-6, with a tentative D call TRBD1 (6 bases). V lost 1 base to trimming and J lost 2 bases, with 6 bases between them. This CDR3 spans 15 amino acids. CDR1 MGHDK and CDR2 SYGVNS come from the germline V gene. The DNA for the CDR3 is TGTGCCAGCAGTGAATCAGGGGCTGGGGCCAACGTCCTGACTTTC. Residues: CASSESGAGANVLTF. The full variable domain, in which reference TRBV25-1 and TRBJ2-6 provide the parts outside the CDR3, is EADIYQTPRYLVIGTGKKITLECSQTMGHDKMYWYQQDPGMELHLIHYSYGVNSTEKGDLSSESTVSRIRTEHFPLTLESARPSHTSQYLCASSESGAGANVLTFGAGSRLTVL.

The chain combines TRBV5-4 with TRBJ2-3; D might be TRBD2 (6 bases). V was clipped by 4 bases and J by 6 bases, with 18 bases between them. The germline CDR1 and CDR2 sequences are SGHNT and YYREEE (reference sequence). The CDR3 runs to 15 residues. Here the CDR3 reads CASSPPPGASDTQYF. CDR3 sequence (DNA): TGTGCCAGCAGCCCCCCCCCGGGAGCGTCCGATACGCAGTATTTT.

The V and J genes are TRBV11-2 and TRBJ2-1; 9 nucleotides match TRBD2. The CDR3 runs 15 residues. The J segment lost 8 bases and the V segment lost 5 bases, leaving 10 bases of the junction unmatched. Germline loops: CDR1 SGHAT, CDR2 FQNNGV. The CDR3 bases are TGTGCCAGCAGCCCGAATAGCGGGAGTTTCGATGAGCAGTTCTTC. Protein sequence: CASSPNSGSFDEQFF.

The V and J genes are TRBV30 and TRBJ2-6; D not resolved. The CDR3 consists of 16 residues. CDR1 is GTSNPN and CDR2 is SVGIG in the germline V gene (reference sequence). V lost 6 bases, J lost 3 bases, and 18 bases lay in between. The CDR3 sequence: CACGPQRERGANVLTF. The DNA of the CDR3 is TGTGCCTGTGGACCCCAACGAGAGCGTGGGGCCAACGTCCTGACTTTC.

The chain is built from TRBV4-2 and TRBJ2-7, with 7 bases matching TRBD2. Germline CDR1 reads LGHNA; CDR2 reads YNFKEQ. This CDR3 spans 17 amino acids. The J segment lost 0 bases and the V segment lost 5 bases, leaving 13 bases of the junction unmatched. Written as DNA, the CDR3 is TGTGCCAGCAGCTACTCAGTGGCCGGGAGGAGCTCCTACGAGCAGTACTTC. As protein: CASSYSVAGRSSYEQYF.

Only one count was recorded for this clone. The chain combines TRBV21-1 with TRBJ1-2; the tabulated D call, TRBD1, remains unverified against the DNA. TRBV21-1 is an annotated pseudogene. This CDR3 region has 14 residues. CDR3 protein: CASSKQGRGYGYTF. CDR3 DNA sequence: TGTGCCAGCAGCAAGCAGGGAAGGGGCTATGGCTACACCTTC.

The chain combines TRBV7-9 with TRBJ1-1; 7 bases match TRBD1. The CDR3 loop spans 17 amino acids. V gave up 5 bases and J gave up 0 bases; unmatched junction bases: 12. The germline CDR1 and CDR2 sequences are SEHNR and FQNEAQ (reference sequence). DNA for the CDR3: TGTGCCAGCAGCACATTTCCGGGACAGAACATGAACACTGAAGCTTTCTTT. This encodes CASSTFPGQNMNTEAFF.

This clone was detected only once. A single base separates this from a much larger clone, so it may be a read error. This sequence joins TRBV28 and TRBJ1-2; tentative D call: TRBD1 (6 bases). Germline V gene lookup returns CDR1 MDHEN and CDR2 SYDVKM. The CDR3 loop spans 13 amino acids. Trimming pared 3 bases from V and 4 bases from J, leaving 9 bases between. CDR3 loop: CASSFAGAYGYTF. The CDR3 DNA reads as TGTGCCAGCAGTTTTGCGGGGGCCTATGGCTACACCTTC.

The chain carries TRBV5-1 and TRBJ2-3; 7 bases are shared with TRBD1. Trimming at V came to 0 bases and at J to 6 bases, leaving 7 bases not matched to a gene. CDR3 size: 15 residues. Germline assignment: CDR1 SGHRS and CDR2 YFSETQ. In DNA form, the CDR3 reads TGCGCCAGCAGCTTGGGACAGGGTCCTTCGGATACGCAGTATTTT. This translates into CASSLGQGPSDTQYF.

On this clone: Within the sample, other DNA sequences also encode this same CDR3. The V and J genes are TRBV9 and TRBJ2-3; the D is unclear. Trimming pared 0 bases from V and 1 base from J, leaving 3 bases between. The CDR3 runs to 13 residues. Germline CDR1 reads SGDLS; CDR2 reads YYNGEE. CDR3 region: CASSVEGTDTQYF. CDR3 DNA sequence: TGTGCCAGCAGCGTAGAAGGCACAGATACGCAGTATTTT.

The J gene is TRBJ1-3, the V gene TRBV7-2, with D unclear. Per germline, CDR1 SGHTA and CDR2 FQGNSA. The CDR3 sequence is 14 residues long. Trimming stripped 1 base from V and 6 bases from J, with 10 bases between. CDR3 amino acids: CASSLVETKNTIYF. The CDR3 DNA reads TGTGCCAGCAGCTTAGTAGAGACGAAAAACACCATATATTTT.

V usage is TRBV19 and J usage is TRBJ2-2, with 7 bases identical to TRBD2. The CDR3 contains 20 residues. Germline assignment: CDR1 LNHDA and CDR2 SQIVND (reference sequence). V was clipped by 4 bases and J by 3 bases; unmatched bases: 20. The CDR3: CASSTPSLLSGTTYTGELFF. CDR3 coding DNA: TGTGCCAGTAGTACCCCGTCCCTCCTCTCTGGGACTACCTACACCGGGGAGCTGTTTTTT.

This chain uses TRBV6-1 with TRBJ1-3; TRBD1 might be the D (5 bases). Deletions cut 3 bases from V and 0 bases from J, with 18 bases between. Germline CDR1 reads MNHNS; CDR2 reads SASEGT. The CDR3 extends over 18 amino acids. CDR3 coding DNA: TGTGCCAGCAGTGACAGGTGGGGGTACAGGACCTCTGGAAACACCATATATTTT. Residues: CASSDRWGYRTSGNTIYF.

CDR3 in DNA: TGTGCCAGCACCCGGACAGGGGTTAGCTCTGGGGCCAACGTCCTGACTTTC. Translated, it gives CASTRTGVSSGANVLTF. J is TRBJ2-6 and V is TRBV7-9, with 9 bases aligning to TRBD1. The CDR3 runs to 17 residues. Germline V gene lookup returns CDR1 SEHNR and CDR2 FQNEAQ (reference sequence). V gave up 7 bases and J gave up 0 bases; unmatched junction bases: 7.

V and J are TRBV6-1 and TRBJ1-3; D is undetermined. Per the germline V gene, CDR1 is MNHNS and CDR2 is SASEGT. This CDR3 region has 15 residues. Trimming left V 6 bases short and J 0 bases short, with 12 bases between. The CDR3 sequence: CASRGPGVSGNTIYF. CDR3 bases: TGTGCCAGCAGGGGCCCGGGAGTCTCTGGAAACACCATATATTTT.

This sequence joins TRBV5-4 and TRBJ2-1; 11 bases align to TRBD2. V lost 4 bases to trimming and J lost 5 bases; unmatched junction nucleotides: 8. Looked up from germline, CDR1 is SGHNT and CDR2 is YYREEE (reference sequence). CDR3 length equals 16 residues. The CDR3 loop reads CASSRAGTSGNNEQFF. For the CDR3, the DNA is TGTGCCAGCAGCCGAGCCGGGACTAGCGGTAACAATGAGCAGTTCTTC.

CDR3 sequence (DNA): TGTGCCTGGAGTGCCGCTAGAGGCGGCTACACCTTC. Translation gives CAWSAARGGYTF. The rearrangement joins TRBV30 to TRBJ1-2; D not resolved. The germline gives CDR1 GTSNPN, CDR2 SVGIG (reference sequence). V lost 1 base to trimming and J lost 8 bases, with 11 bases between them. The length of the CDR3 is 12 residues.

The rearrangement uses TRBV4-3 and TRBJ2-7; D gene uncertain. V lost 0 bases to trimming and J lost 7 bases, with 13 bases between them. The germline V gene encodes CDR1 LGHNA and CDR2 YSLEER. This CDR3 comprises 14 residues. In DNA, the CDR3 is TGCGCCAGCAGCCAAGAGGCCGGAGACCGAGAGCAGTACTTC. This translates into CASSQEAGDREQYF.

The rearrangement joins TRBV27 to TRBJ2-1; 7 bases line up with TRBD2. The CDR3 is 16 residues long. The V and J ends lost 6 bases and 0 bases, in that order; junction bases with no gene match: 8. CDR1 and CDR2 from the germline V gene are MNHEY and SMNVEV (reference sequence). Here the CDR3 DNA reads TGTGCCAGCAGACCTATAGCGGGTAGCTCCTACAATGAGCAGTTCTTC. Translating it yields CASRPIAGSSYNEQFF.

A few counts support this clone. The rearrangement joins TRBV2 to TRBJ1-1, with D uncertain. The CDR3 covers 13 residues. Trimming removed 6 bases at V and 1 base at J, with 9 bases between. Germline CDR1 and CDR2: SNHLY and FYNNEI. The CDR3 DNA is TGTGCCAGCAGGTTACAGCCGAACACTGAAGCTTTCTTT. Amino acid sequence: CASRLQPNTEAFF.

The chain is built from TRBV4-2 and TRBJ2-5; maybe TRBD1 (6 bases). Germline assignment: CDR1 LGHNA and CDR2 YNFKEQ. This CDR3 is built from 16 residues. V shed 3 bases and J shed 9 bases, with 23 bases lying between them. Here the CDR3 DNA reads TGTGCCAGCAGCCACCCCGGACAGCCGAACCGTGGGGCCCAGTACTTC. Its protein is CASSHPGQPNRGAQYF.

This clone was seen more than once but under ten times. CDR3 sequence (DNA): TGTGCCAGCAGCCGCAACAGGGTAACCTCTGGAAACACCATATATTTT. It translates to CASSRNRVTSGNTIYF. The chain links TRBV7-2 to TRBJ1-3, with D perhaps matching TRBD1 (6 bases). This CDR3 has 16 residues. V was trimmed by 5 bases and J by 0 bases, leaving 14 bases between them. Per the germline V gene, CDR1 is SGHTA and CDR2 is FQGNSA.